This passage covers 13 T cell receptor beta chains from one sample sequenced in a study of T cell repertoires in cytomegalovirus infection. MiXCR, run by TCRdb on the reads, gives a single entry per CDR3 protein. Of under 250,000 distinct CDR3 sequences listed, about 12% are singletons. Sequenced: PBMCs. The receptors were gathered from a human donor in good health (CMV status not recorded). Some clones in this sample may be carry-over from other donors' samples.

In its sample, this clonotype was seen a few times. The chain links TRBV12-3 or TRBV12-4 to TRBJ2-5, with D perhaps TRBD1 (6 bases). V shed 5 bases and J shed 2 bases, with 12 bases lying between them. CDR3 size: 14 residues. The CDR3 DNA reads as TGTGCCAGCAGTCTTGGACAGAGACAAGAGACCCAGTACTTC. Its translation is CASSLGQRQETQYF.

This clonotype has ten or more counts. The CDR3 coding sequence is TGTGCCAGTAGGATGGCGGGCCTAGGCGGTGAGCAGTTCTTC. Translating it yields CASRMAGLGGEQFF. The V and J genes are TRBV19 and TRBJ2-1; TRBD2 might be the D (5 bases). Germline CDR1 LNHDA, CDR2 SQIVND (reference sequence). The germline V and J ends were trimmed by 6 bases and 9 bases, with 18 bases remaining between them. The CDR3 is 14 amino acids.

This chain joins TRBV6-5 and TRBJ2-2; D gene uncertain. The V end lost 2 bases, the J end lost 2 bases, and 6 bases lay between the germline ends. From germline, CDR1 is MNHEY and CDR2 SVGAGI. The length of the CDR3 is 14 residues. CDR3 sequence (DNA): TGTGCCAGCAGTTACACGAAAAACACCGGGGAGCTGTTTTTT. Amino acid sequence: CASSYTKNTGELFF.

V is TRBV27 and J is TRBJ2-5, with 9 bases matching TRBD1. CDR3 size: 14 residues. The V segment lost 2 bases and the J segment 4 bases; nucleotides outside the gene matches: 2. Germline-derived CDR1 and CDR2 are MNHEY and SMNVEV (reference sequence). The CDR3 sequence: CASSLRQGGETQYF. CDR3 DNA sequence: TGTGCCAGCAGTTTAAGACAGGGGGGAGAGACCCAGTACTTC.

This clonotype was recorded a few times. The V and J genes are TRBV25-1 and TRBJ1-1; 7 bases agree with TRBD1. V lost 5 bases and J lost 7; bases outside the gene matches: 13. The CDR3 is 15 residues long. From germline, CDR1 is MGHDK and CDR2 SYGVNS. The CDR3 loop reads CASSPPLSGQHEAFF. CDR3 coding DNA: TGTGCCAGCAGTCCCCCCCTTTCGGGACAGCATGAAGCTTTCTTT.

This clonotype has ten or more counts. The rearrangement uses TRBV7-8 and TRBJ2-2, with TRBD1 as a possible D gene (6 bases). The germline V gene encodes CDR1 SGHVS and CDR2 FQNEAQ. V was shortened by 5 bases and J by 2 bases, with 12 bases between the two germline ends. The CDR3 has 15 residues. The chain's CDR3 is CASSPGTPNTGELFF. For the CDR3, the DNA is TGTGCCAGCAGCCCCGGGACACCAAACACCGGGGAGCTGTTTTTT.

The rearrangement uses TRBV9 and TRBJ1-2; D might be TRBD1 (5 bases). The germline V and J ends were trimmed by 3 bases and 0 bases, with 12 bases remaining between them. The CDR3 is made up of 15 amino acids. CDR1 and CDR2 (germline): SGDLS, YYNGEE. CDR3 sequence (DNA): TGTGCCAGCAGCGCGCCGAGGGGAACTAACTATGGCTACACCTTC. Translated: CASSAPRGTNYGYTF.

This clonotype was seen many times. The chain combines TRBV19 with TRBJ2-7; 10 nucleotides line up with TRBD2. There are 14 residues in the CDR3. The germline CDR1 and CDR2 sequences are LNHDA and SQIVND (reference sequence). J lost 4 bases, V lost 6 bases, and 6 bases had no gene match. The CDR3 spells CASSLAGVTYEQYF. CDR3 in DNA: TGTGCCAGTAGCCTAGCGGGAGTTACGTACGAGCAGTACTTC.

This clonotype was detected a few times. The chain uses TRBV20-1 and TRBJ2-1; 7 bases are shared with TRBD2. Trimming at V came to 6 bases and at J to 2 bases, leaving 10 bases not matched to a gene. Per the germline V gene, CDR1 is DFQATT and CDR2 is SNEGSKA (reference sequence). This CDR3 contains 15 residues. CDR3: CSAEPPSGTYNEQFF. The CDR3 nucleotides are TGCAGTGCCGAACCTCCTAGCGGTACCTACAATGAGCAGTTCTTC.

There are many counts of this clonotype. The CDR3 DNA reads TGTGCCAGCAGCGTGTATCGAACGAACGAGCAGTACTTC. Its translation: CASSVYRTNEQYF. J is TRBJ2-7 and V is TRBV7-2, with D unresolved. The V end was cut by 5 bases, the J end by 5 bases, with 13 bases between. The CDR3 covers 13 residues. CDR1 is SGHTA, CDR2 FQGNSA, per germline.

In this sample, this clonotype turned up many times. The chain carries TRBV12-3 or TRBV12-4 and TRBJ1-5; weak D call: TRBD1 (5 bases). V was shortened by 6 bases and J by 2 bases, with 17 bases between the two germline ends. The CDR3 has 16 residues. The CDR3 DNA sequence: TGTGCCAGCAGCGCCCGGGGGGATAGGGGCAATCAGCCCCAGCATTTT. Protein sequence: CASSARGDRGNQPQHF.

The V and J genes are TRBV20-1 and TRBJ2-5; 7 nucleotides match TRBD1. The germline gives CDR1 DFQATT, CDR2 SNEGSKA (reference sequence). Germline trimming cut 5 bases from V and 2 bases from J; bases unmatched to any gene: 5. CDR3 length equals 13 residues. The CDR3 DNA sequence: TGCAGTGCTGAGGACAGGTCGCAAGAGACCCAGTACTTC. Its translation is CSAEDRSQETQYF.

This clonotype was counted only a few times. The rearrangement links TRBV3-1 to TRBJ2-1; unclear D gene. The CDR3 covers 15 residues. Trimming removed 4 bases from V and 2 bases from J, with 12 bases in between. CDR1 is LGHDT and CDR2 is YNNKEL in the germline V gene (reference sequence). CDR3 residues: CASSLDRNAYNEQFF. The CDR3 DNA sequence: TGTGCCAGCAGCCTGGACCGGAACGCCTACAATGAGCAGTTCTTC.